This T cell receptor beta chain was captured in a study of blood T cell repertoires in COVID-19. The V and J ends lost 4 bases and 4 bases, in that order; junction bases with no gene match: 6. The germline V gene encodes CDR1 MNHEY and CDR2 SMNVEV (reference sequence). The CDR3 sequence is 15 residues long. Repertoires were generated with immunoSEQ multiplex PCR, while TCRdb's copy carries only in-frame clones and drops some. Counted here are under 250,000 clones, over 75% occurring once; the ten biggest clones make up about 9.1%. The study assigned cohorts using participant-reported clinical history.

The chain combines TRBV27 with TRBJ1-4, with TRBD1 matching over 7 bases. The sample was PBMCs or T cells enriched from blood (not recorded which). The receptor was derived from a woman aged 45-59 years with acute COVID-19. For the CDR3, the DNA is TGTGCCAGCAGTTCTGACAGGGCTGATAATGAAAAACTGTTTTTT. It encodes CASSSDRADNEKLFF.